This TCR beta chain was captured by sequencing in a study of response to subunit inactivated influenza vaccine. Findings and caveats of the study: Authors suggested each seasonal influenza vaccination recruits few new T cells.

In its sample, this clonotype was seen a few times. As yet, its antigen is unknown. Each CDR3 protein is one row after TCRdb ran MiXCR on the RT-PCR reads. The sample holds a few hundred thousand distinct CDR3 sequences, just over 20% seen once. The specimen comprised PBMCs from blood, sampled approximately 22 months after vaccination. The sequence derives from a man between 50 and 69 years old who received an inactivated influenza vaccine.

For the CDR3, the DNA is TGTGCCAGCAGTGACGCTTTTAATCAGCCCCAGCATTTT. Amino acids: CASSDAFNQPQHF. The chain has TRBV6-2 or TRBV6-3 and TRBJ1-5; D gene ambiguous. Germline V gene lookup returns CDR1 MNHEY and CDR2 SVGEGT. V dropped 5 bases and J dropped 4 bases, with 9 bases sitting between them. This CDR3 region has 13 residues.